This T cell receptor (beta chain) was sequenced in a study of cytomegalovirus exposure and HLA in healthy donors. About the study: In a previous analysis, some 120 million unique TCR beta sequences were found from approximately 180 million T cells.

The PCR had 60 Vbeta and 13 Jbeta primers. The method was immunoSEQ multiplex PCR; TCRdb's version includes in-frame clones alone and lacks a portion of them. The sample shows about 120,000 clones, 76% of them seen only once. Sample: PBMCs. The TCR originated in a woman in her forties in good health and CMV-seropositive.

CDR3 amino acids: CASSFSGGELFF. The CDR3 nucleotides are TGTGCCAGCAGCTTTTCAGGAGGGGAGCTGTTTTTT. The rearrangement joins TRBV7-9 to TRBJ2-2, with D unclear. Germline V gene data show CDR1 as SEHNR and CDR2 as FQNEAQ (reference sequence). CDR3 length: 12 amino acids. The V end was cut by 3 bases, the J end by 8 bases, with 7 bases between.